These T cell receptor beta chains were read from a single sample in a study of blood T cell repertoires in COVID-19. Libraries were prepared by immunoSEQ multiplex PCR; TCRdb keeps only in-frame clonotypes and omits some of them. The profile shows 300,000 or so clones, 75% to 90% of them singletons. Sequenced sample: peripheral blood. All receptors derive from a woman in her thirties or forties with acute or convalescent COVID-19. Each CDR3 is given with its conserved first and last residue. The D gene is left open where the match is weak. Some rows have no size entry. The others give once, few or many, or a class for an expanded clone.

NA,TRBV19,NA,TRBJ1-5,TGTGCCAGTAGTATAGTCGCGACACTTAGCAATCAGCCCCAGCATTTT,CASSIVATLSNQPQHF
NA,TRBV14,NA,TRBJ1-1,TGTGCCAGCAGCCTACTCTTGGGGGGGCAAGTCACTGAAGCTTTCTTT,CASSLLLGGQVTEAFF
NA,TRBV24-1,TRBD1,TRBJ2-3,TGTGCCACCAGTGCCATGACAGGGACGCGCGTTGTGGATACGCAGTATTTT,CATSAMTGTRVVDTQYF
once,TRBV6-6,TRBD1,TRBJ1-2,TGTGCCACCTTCACAGGGGGCCATGGCTACACCTTC,CATFTGGHGYTF
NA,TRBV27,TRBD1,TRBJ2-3,TGTGCCAGCATCGGGGACAGGGTTGGAGATACGCAGTATTTT,CASIGDRVGDTQYF
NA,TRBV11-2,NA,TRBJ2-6,TGTGCCAGCAGCTCATCGGTGATATACTCTGGGGCCAACGTCCTGACTTTC,CASSSSVIYSGANVLTF
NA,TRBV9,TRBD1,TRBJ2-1,TGTGCCTCCTCGGGACCAGGGGGCAATGAGCAGTTCTTC,CASSGPGGNEQFF
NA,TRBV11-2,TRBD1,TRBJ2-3,TGTGCCAGCAGCTCCCACCGGGACAGCTTAACAGATACGCAGTATTTT,CASSSHRDSLTDTQYF
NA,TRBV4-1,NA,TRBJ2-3,TGCGCCAGCAGCGGGGGGCCAGGGGGGCGCACAGATACGCAGTATTTT,CASSGGPGGRTDTQYF
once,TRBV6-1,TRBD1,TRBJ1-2,TGTGCCAGCAGTGAATTTCTGGGACAGGGGGGATATGGCTACACCTTC,CASSEFLGQGGYGYTF
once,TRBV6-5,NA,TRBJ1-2,TGTGCCAGCCGCGGGGGGGTGATATATGGCTACACCTTC,CASRGGVIYGYTF
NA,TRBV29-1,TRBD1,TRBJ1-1,TGCAGCGTTGTGACAGGGCCGGGCACTGAAGCTTTCTTT,CSVVTGPGTEAFF
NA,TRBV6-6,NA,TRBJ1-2,TGTGCCAGCAGTTTAGTTGGGCAGGAGGGGGGCTACACCTTC,CASSLVGQEGGYTF
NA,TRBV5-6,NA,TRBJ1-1,TGTGCCAGCAGCTTGGCCACAAGGAACACTGAAGCTTTCTTT,CASSLATRNTEAFF
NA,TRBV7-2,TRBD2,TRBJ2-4,TGTGCCAGCAGCTCCGGACTAGCGGGGGGGACGGACATTCAGTACTTC,CASSSGLAGGTDIQYF
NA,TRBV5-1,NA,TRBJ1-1,TGCGCCAGCAGCTTGACTACACGTCTTGAAGCTTTCTTT,CASSLTTRLEAFF
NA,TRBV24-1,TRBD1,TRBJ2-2,TGTGCCACCAGTGATCCCGGACAGGGCGGGGAGCTGTTTTTT,CATSDPGQGGELFF
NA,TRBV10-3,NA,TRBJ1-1,TGTGCCATCAGTTCCGAGGGGGTGAACACTGAAGCTTTCTTT,CAISSEGVNTEAFF
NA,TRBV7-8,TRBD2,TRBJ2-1,TGTGCCAGCAGCTACAATTCCGGGACTAGCGGGGGCAATGAGCAGTTCTTC,CASSYNSGTSGGNEQFF
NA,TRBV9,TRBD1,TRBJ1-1,TGTGCCAGCAGCAAAACCGGGACAGAGAACACTGAAGCTTTCTTT,CASSKTGTENTEAFF
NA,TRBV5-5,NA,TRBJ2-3,TGTGCCAGCAGCTTGGCCCCGGGGGATGGGGCAGATACGCAGTATTTT,CASSLAPGDGADTQYF
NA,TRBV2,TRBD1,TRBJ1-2,TGTGCCAGCCTTCCCTTACAGGGGGCGAATGGCTACACCTTC,CASLPLQGANGYTF
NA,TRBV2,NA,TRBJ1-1,TGTGCCAGCAGTGATACGGTGAACACTGAAGCTTTCTTT,CASSDTVNTEAFF
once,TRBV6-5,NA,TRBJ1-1,TGTGCCAGCAGGCACAAATCGGGCACTGAAGCTTTCTTT,CASRHKSGTEAFF
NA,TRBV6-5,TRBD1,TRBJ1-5,TGTGCGAAAGGGACAGAAATCGTCGGCAATCAGCCCCAGCATTTT,CAKGTEIVGNQPQHF
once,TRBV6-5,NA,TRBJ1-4,TGTGCCAGCACCACCGACAGGTTTAATGAAAAACTGTTTTTT,CASTTDRFNEKLFF
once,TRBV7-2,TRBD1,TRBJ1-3,TGTGCCAGCAGCTGGGGACAGGGAACTGGAAACACCATATATTTT,CASSWGQGTGNTIYF
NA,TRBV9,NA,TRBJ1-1,TGTGCCAGCAGCGTAAGGAACAGAGACACTGAAGCTTTCTTT,CASSVRNRDTEAFF
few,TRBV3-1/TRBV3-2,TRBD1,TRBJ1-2,TGTGCCAGCAGCCTGGAGGGGGCCTATGGCTACACCTTC,CASSLEGAYGYTF
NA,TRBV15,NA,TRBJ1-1,TGTGCCACCAGCAGCGAGGGCACCGTGAACACTGAAGCTTTCTTT,CATSSEGTVNTEAFF
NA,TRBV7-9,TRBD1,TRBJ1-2,TGTGCCAGCAGCCTCCTGGACAGGGCTAACTATGGCTACACCTTC,CASSLLDRANYGYTF
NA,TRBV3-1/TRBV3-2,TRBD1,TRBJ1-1,TGTGCCAGCAGCCTACGAGGGACAGGGGCTGAAGCTTTCTTT,CASSLRGTGAEAFF
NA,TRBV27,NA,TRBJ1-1,TGTGCCAGCAGACTTTCGACAGGAAATGAAGCTTTCTTT,CASRLSTGNEAFF
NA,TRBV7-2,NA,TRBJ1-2,TGTGCCAGCAGCTTAGGGGGCCGGCCAAACTATGGCTACACCTTC,CASSLGGRPNYGYTF
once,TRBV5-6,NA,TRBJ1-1,TGTGCCAGCAGCCCATCACAGGGTTTAAACACTGAAGCTTTCTTT,CASSPSQGLNTEAFF
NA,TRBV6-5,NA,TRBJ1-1,TGTGCCAGCGGACGGGGAGACCCTGAAGCTTTCTTT,CASGRGDPEAFF
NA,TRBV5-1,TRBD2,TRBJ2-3,TGCGCCAGCAGCAGGACTAGCGGGGGGGAAACAGATACGCAGTATTTT,CASSRTSGGETDTQYF
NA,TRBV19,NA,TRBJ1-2,TGTGCCAGTAGTATAGTAGGTCATGGGGGGGACGACTATGGCTACACCTTC,CASSIVGHGGDDYGYTF
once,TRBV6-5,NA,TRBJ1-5,TGTGCCAGCAGCTTAAGACTAGTCTATCAGCCCCAGCATTTT,CASSLRLVYQPQHF
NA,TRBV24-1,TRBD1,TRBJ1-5,TGTGCCACCAGTGACCCTCGCACAGGGGATAGCAATCAGCCCCAGCATTTT,CATSDPRTGDSNQPQHF
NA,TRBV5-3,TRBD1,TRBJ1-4,TGTGCCAGAAGCTTCAGGGGGCCGAATGAAAAACTGTTTTTT,CARSFRGPNEKLFF
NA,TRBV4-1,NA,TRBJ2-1,TGCGCCAGCAGCCAAGAGCGGGGGCAGAGGAATGAGCAGTTCTTC,CASSQERGQRNEQFF
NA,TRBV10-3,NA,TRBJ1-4,TGTGCCATCAGGGACAGCGTTAATGAAAAACTGTTTTTT,CAIRDSVNEKLFF
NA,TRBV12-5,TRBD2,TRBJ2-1,TGTGCTAGTGGTGGGACTAGCGGGCACTCCTACAATGAGCAGTTCTTC,CASGGTSGHSYNEQFF
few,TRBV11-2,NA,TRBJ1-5,TGTGCCAGCAGCCGACAGCTACTCCAGCCCCAGCATTTT,CASSRQLLQPQHF